The clone carrying this TCR beta chain was counted a single time. The data are from a study of blood T cell repertoires in COVID-19. Turning to the study itself: COVID-19 samples, acute and convalescent, were from the United States, Italy and Spain. PBMCs, B-cell-depleted T cells, or T cells provided the cDNA or gDNA that made up the material.

Data came from immunoSEQ multiplex PCR; TCRdb stores just in-frame clones and leaves some out. The sample lists about 81,000 clones; 91% were seen once. Input material: peripheral blood. This TCR came from a woman aged 45 to 65 in a cohort sampled during active COVID-19.

CDR3 in amino acids: CASSQTSSGALTQYF. CDR3 DNA sequence: TGTGCCAGCAGCCAAACCTCTAGCGGCGCCCTGACCCAGTACTTC. This chain connects TRBV3-1 (or the pseudogene TRBV3-2) to TRBJ2-5; 7 bases are a match to TRBD2. This CDR3 region has 15 residues. After removal of 2 bases from V and 7 bases from J, the junction contained 10 bases not matched to a gene. Germline CDR1 reads LGHDT; CDR2 reads YNNKEL (reference sequence).